These 30 T cell receptor beta chains came from one sample sequenced in a study of blood T cell repertoires in COVID-19. Generated by immunoSEQ multiplex PCR, the TCRdb table keeps only in-frame clones and is missing some. In the table there are tens of thousands of clones, over 70% of which are singletons. Material: peripheral blood. The receptors shown here come from a man at least 80 years old with acute or convalescent COVID-19.

This chain uses TRBV10-3 with TRBJ1-3; D may be TRBD1 (6 bases). CDR3 length: 14 amino acids. V lost 8 bases and J 0 bases, leaving 11 bases between the germline ends. Germline CDR1 and CDR2: ENHRY and SYGVKD. CDR3 sequence reads: CAISGEYSGNTIYF. The CDR3 coding sequence is TGTGCCATCTCAGGGGAATACTCTGGAAACACCATATATTTT.

This chain uses TRBV29-1 with TRBJ1-4; the match to TRBD1 covers 10 bases. The V segment lost 6 bases and the J segment 4 bases; nucleotides outside the gene matches: 5. CDR3 length: 14 amino acids. The germline V gene has CDR1 SQVTM and CDR2 ANQGSEA. CDR3 amino acids: CSVGTGANNEKLFF. CDR3 nucleotide sequence: TGCAGCGTGGGGACAGGGGCGAATAATGAAAAACTGTTTTTT.

This chain joins TRBV28 and TRBJ1-1; D perhaps matches TRBD1 (6 bases). The V end was cut by 4 bases, the J end by 1 base, with 10 bases between. Germline CDR1 and CDR2: MDHEN and SYDVKM. This CDR3 region has 14 residues. The CDR3 DNA is TGTGCCAGCAGTTCGGGCAGGGGGAACACTGAAGCTTTCTTT. Its protein is CASSSGRGNTEAFF. The variable domain in full, completed from reference TRBV28 and TRBJ1-1, reads DVKVTQSSRYLVKRTGEKVFLECVQDMDHENMFWYRQDPGLGLRLIYFSYDVKMKEKGDIPEGYSVSREKKERFSLILESASTNQTSMYLCASSSGRGNTEAFFGQGTRLTVV.

The CDR3 nucleotides are TGTGCCAGCAGCCACGGGACAGCTTCTGGAAACACCATATATTTT. It specifies CASSHGTASGNTIYF. The genes are TRBV3-1 (or the pseudogene TRBV3-2) and TRBJ1-3; 7 nucleotides line up with TRBD1. The germline gives CDR1 LGHDT, CDR2 YNNKEL (reference sequence). This CDR3 contains 15 residues. Germline trimming cut 3 bases from V and 1 base from J; bases unmatched to any gene: 3.

The chain is built from TRBV6-5 and TRBJ1-1; no reliable D call. Germline CDR1 and CDR2: MNHEY and SVGAGI. Trimming cost V 6 bases and J 1 base, with 9 bases left between them. There are 13 residues in the CDR3. The DNA of the CDR3 is TGTGCCAGCAGGCGTCAGGCGAACACTGAAGCTTTCTTT. Encoded protein: CASRRQANTEAFF.

The chain recombines TRBV9 with TRBJ2-1, with 11 bases that match TRBD2. CDR1 SGDLS and CDR2 YYNGEE come from the germline V gene. There are 16 residues in the CDR3. J was trimmed by 3 bases and V by 3 bases; bases with no gene match: 5. CDR3 sequence reads: CASSETGTSGYNEQFF. The CDR3 bases are TGTGCCAGCAGCGAAACCGGGACTAGCGGCTACAATGAGCAGTTCTTC.

This clone was recorded a few times. V gene TRBV4-1 combines with J gene TRBJ1-5; D remains ambiguous. With 1 base removed from V and 6 bases from J, the gap between germline ends came to 13 bases. CDR3 length equals 15 residues. Germline assignment: CDR1 MGHRA and CDR2 YSYEKL. CDR3 in DNA: TGCGCCAGCAGCCAAGCATTTAGAACGGGTCAGCCCCAGCATTTT. It specifies CASSQAFRTGQPQHF.

This clone was seen only a few times. The chain links TRBV6-5 to TRBJ1-5, with TRBD1 matching 7 bases. The CDR3 contains 14 residues. V lost 0 bases, J lost 4 bases, and 0 bases stayed unmatched. Germline assignment: CDR1 MNHEY and CDR2 SVGAGI. The CDR3 here is CASSYSGQNQPQHF. The CDR3 DNA sequence: TGTGCCAGCAGTTACTCGGGACAGAATCAGCCCCAGCATTTT.

The rearrangement uses TRBV4-1 and TRBJ1-1, with D possibly being TRBD1 (5 bases). Germline V gene data show CDR1 as MGHRA and CDR2 as YSYEKL. The CDR3 has 15 residues. The ends were cut back, 0 bases at V and 5 bases at J, with 13 bases in the middle. The CDR3 region has the DNA TGCGCCAGCAGCCAAGAGGCCTATCAGGGTACTGAAGCTTTCTTT. Translation: CASSQEAYQGTEAFF.

The genes are TRBV12-3 or TRBV12-4 and TRBJ1-6; D possibly corresponds to TRBD1 (6 bases). Trimming took 7 bases from V and 10 from J, leaving 11 bases between them. CDR3 length: 12 residues. The chain's CDR3 is CASTVGASPLHF. CDR3 bases: TGTGCCAGCACCGTGGGGGCATCACCCCTCCACTTT.

This chain joins TRBV18 and TRBJ2-5; tentative D call: TRBD2 (7 bases). The CDR3 extends over 15 amino acids. Germline CDR1 KGHSH, CDR2 LQKENI. V lost 1 base, J lost 3 bases, and 12 bases lay in between. The CDR3 loop reads CASSPRSGGEETQYF. CDR3 DNA sequence: TGTGCCAGCTCACCACGGTCGGGGGGCGAAGAGACCCAGTACTTC.

Worth noting for this clone: Relative to the germline gene, one junction end is altered; a read error may explain this. V and J are TRBV19 and TRBJ1-2, with D tentatively TRBD1 (6 bases). The CDR3 spans 13 residues. Germline-derived CDR1 and CDR2 are LNHDA and SQIVND (reference sequence). The CDR3 sequence is CARRGGGEYGYTF. CDR3 nucleotides: TGTGCCCGTAGGGGAGGGGGGGAGTATGGCTACACCTTC.

This chain uses TRBV10-3 with TRBJ2-2; TRBD2 aligns across 7 bases. V dropped 5 bases and J dropped 7; count of bases not matched to a gene: 7. Germline V gives CDR1 ENHRY, CDR2 SYGVKD. There are 14 residues in the CDR3. The CDR3 region has the DNA TGTGCCATCAGTTTGGCGGGGGAGGACGGGGAGCTGTTTTTT. This sequence encodes CAISLAGEDGELFF.

The V gene is TRBV3-1 (or the pseudogene TRBV3-2), the J gene TRBJ1-3; D is unresolved. Trimming shortened V by 1 base and J by 0 bases, and 7 bases separated the two germline ends. There are 15 residues in the CDR3. Germline CDR1 LGHDT, CDR2 YNNKEL (reference sequence). The chain's CDR3 is CASSQALGSGNTIYF. The CDR3 region has the DNA TGTGCCAGCAGCCAAGCCCTCGGCTCTGGAAACACCATATATTTT.

This clone was seen a few times. Here the CDR3 DNA reads TGTGCCAGCAGAAAAAAGGGGGCAACTAATGAAAAACTGTTTTTT. Translating it yields CASRKKGATNEKLFF. The chain combines TRBV6-5 with TRBJ1-4, with D possibly matching TRBD1 (6 bases). The CDR3 length is 15 residues. V lost 6 bases to trimming and J lost 0 bases, with 11 bases between them. Germline V lookup: CDR1 MNHEY, CDR2 SVGAGI.

The rearrangement joins TRBV7-2 to TRBJ1-6, with TRBD1 matching over 7 bases. The J segment lost 9 bases and the V segment lost 1 base, leaving 9 bases of the junction unmatched. The germline V gene encodes CDR1 SGHTA and CDR2 FQGNSA. CDR3 length: 16 amino acids. The CDR3 DNA is TGTGCCAGCAGCTTAGTGAGAGGGGGCGCTGGTTCACCCCTCCACTTT. It encodes CASSLVRGGAGSPLHF. Complete variable domain (other parts from reference TRBV7-2 and TRBJ1-6): GAGVSQSPSNKVTEKGKDVELRCDPISGHTALYWYRQSLGQGLEFLIYFQGNSAPDKSGLPSDRFSAERTGGSVSTLTIQRTQQEDSAVYLCASSLVRGGAGSPLHFGNGTRLTVT.

V is TRBV19 and J is TRBJ2-3; D might be TRBD2 (5 bases). Germline values: CDR1 LNHDA, CDR2 SQIVND (reference sequence). CDR3 length: 16 amino acids. Trimming cost V 2 bases and J 1 base, with 13 bases left between them. CDR3 residues: CASSITPSPGTDTQYF. The CDR3 bases are TGTGCCAGTAGTATAACTCCTAGCCCGGGCACAGATACGCAGTATTTT.

The genes are TRBV19 and TRBJ2-3; the D gene is possibly TRBD2 (6 bases). V was trimmed by 3 bases and J by 0 bases, leaving 7 bases between them. The CDR3 covers 14 residues. The germline gives CDR1 LNHDA, CDR2 SQIVND (reference sequence). The CDR3, as DNA: TGTGCCAGTAGTATGACTAGTAGCACAGATACGCAGTATTTT. Protein product: CASSMTSSTDTQYF.

The sample holds a few counts of this clone. The rearrangement links TRBV14 to TRBJ1-5; D remains ambiguous. The CDR3 spans 13 residues. The germline CDR1 and CDR2 sequences are SGHDN and FVKESK. V dropped 4 bases and J dropped 7 bases, with 11 bases sitting between them. CDR3 nucleotides: TGTGCCAGCAGCCTTACAGAGGGACAGCCCCAGCATTTT. Amino acids: CASSLTEGQPQHF.

This clone was seen more than once but under ten times. The chain is built from TRBV5-5 and TRBJ1-5; D possibly corresponds to TRBD1 (6 bases). V gave up 1 base and J gave up 4 bases, with 9 bases separating them. The germline CDR1 and CDR2 sequences are SGHKS and YYEKEE (reference sequence). The CDR3 is made up of 14 amino acids. CDR3 region: CASSLQGPNQPQHF. In DNA form, the CDR3 reads TGTGCCAGCAGCTTGCAGGGGCCGAATCAGCCCCAGCATTTT.

This chain connects TRBV4-1 to TRBJ1-4; TRBD1 aligns across 9 bases. The CDR3 length is 19 residues. Germline CDR1 is MGHRA and CDR2 is YSYEKL. J gave up 8 bases and V 7 bases, and 23 bases lay outside the gene matches. In DNA form, the CDR3 reads TGCGCCAGCACCCACCCACGGGGGACAGGGACCAGGGACCGGGAAAAACTGTTTTTT. This sequence encodes CASTHPRGTGTRDREKLFF.

This chain uses TRBV3-1 (or the pseudogene TRBV3-2) with TRBJ2-7; 7 nucleotides align to TRBD2. Germline V lookup: CDR1 LGHDT, CDR2 YNNKEL (reference sequence). Trimming took 6 bases from V and 0 from J; bases not matched to a gene: 8. There are 15 residues in the CDR3. For the CDR3, the DNA is TGTGCCAGCAGAAAAAGCGGGAACCCCTCCTACGAGCAGTACTTC. The encoded protein is CASRKSGNPSYEQYF.

The J gene is TRBJ1-3, the V gene TRBV2, with a weak D call TRBD1 (6 bases). V was pared by 1 base and J by 1 base, with 17 bases between. In germline, CDR1 is SNHLY, CDR2 FYNNEI. CDR3 length: 18 residues. CDR3: CASSEVSQGHSSGNTIYF. The DNA for the CDR3 is TGTGCCAGCAGTGAAGTTTCACAGGGACATTCTTCTGGAAACACCATATATTTT.

The chain carries TRBV9 and TRBJ1-2, with a weak D call TRBD1 (6 bases). The CDR3 is made up of 16 amino acids. CDR1 is SGDLS and CDR2 is YYNGEE in the germline V gene. V was clipped by 0 bases and J by 7 bases, with 19 bases between them. The CDR3 region is CASSVGDRGARLGYTF. The CDR3 DNA reads TGTGCCAGCAGCGTAGGAGATCGGGGGGCGCGTCTTGGCTACACCTTC.

This clone was recorded a few times. The chain is built from TRBV29-1 and TRBJ2-5; 11 bases agree with TRBD1. J gave up 5 bases and V 6 bases, and 2 bases lay outside the gene matches. Germline CDR1 SQVTM, CDR2 ANQGSEA. The CDR3 is made up of 12 amino acids. CDR3 coding DNA: TGCAGCGTGGACAGGGGGCCGGAGACCCAGTACTTC. It yields the protein CSVDRGPETQYF.

The sample holds one count of this clone. The chain has TRBV5-1 and TRBJ2-7, with TRBD1 matching 7 bases. V trimming: 4 bases; J trimming: 1 base; junction bases outside the gene matches: 8. Germline values: CDR1 SGHRS, CDR2 YFSETQ. The CDR3 length is 15 residues. The CDR3 nucleotides read TGCGCCAGCAGCACCTTGGGGACAGCTTCCTACGAGCAGTACTTC. Translated: CASSTLGTASYEQYF.

This chain connects TRBV24-1 to TRBJ2-1; 7 bases match TRBD1. J gave up 3 bases and V 0 bases, and 10 bases lay outside the gene matches. This CDR3 spans 18 amino acids. Germline V CDR1 and CDR2: KGHDR, SFDVKD. The CDR3 loop reads CATSDLQGQGVDYNEQFF. DNA of the CDR3: TGTGCCACCAGTGATTTGCAAGGTCAGGGGGTGGACTACAATGAGCAGTTCTTC.

The CDR3 is CASSPGTDQPFKGYTF. In nucleotides, the CDR3 is TGCGCCAGCAGCCCGGGGACAGACCAACCCTTTAAGGGCTACACCTTC. The chain is built from TRBV5-1 and TRBJ1-2, with TRBD1 matching over 7 bases. CDR1 and CDR2 from the germline V gene are SGHRS and YFSETQ. This CDR3 spans 16 amino acids. The V segment lost 4 bases and the J segment 8 bases; nucleotides outside the gene matches: 17.

The rearrangement links TRBV27 to TRBJ2-3; 9 positions match TRBD2. V shed 5 bases, J shed 4 bases, and the junction held 10 bases outside the gene matches. The V gene's germline CDR1 is MNHEY and CDR2 SMNVEV (reference sequence). The CDR3 has 16 amino acids. The CDR3 sequence: CASSPQEAGGADTQYF. The CDR3 coding sequence is TGTGCCAGCAGTCCTCAAGAGGCGGGGGGGGCAGATACGCAGTATTTT.

This clone appeared once. V and J are TRBV5-6 and TRBJ1-2; 12 bases map to TRBD1. The CDR3 is 14 amino acids. Trimming took 4 bases from V and 8 from J; bases not matched to a gene: 6. Germline V gene sequence: CDR1 SGHDT, CDR2 YYEEEE. The CDR3 nucleotides read TGTGCCAGCAGCAAGGGACAGGGGGCGAACGGCTACACCTTC. This encodes CASSKGQGANGYTF.